This passage covers 16 T cell receptor beta chains from one sample sequenced in a study of shared T cell receptors in the human thymus. Repertoires were generated with immunoSEQ multiplex PCR, while TCRdb's copy carries only in-frame clones and drops some. The sample comprises 55,000 to 75,000 clones, about 95% of which are singletons, and less than 0.04% rests with the top ten. The sequenced sample was thymocytes. The receptors here all came from a human donor.

This clone appeared a single time. J is TRBJ2-2 and V is TRBV7-2; D may be TRBD2 (5 bases). Germline V lookup: CDR1 SGHTA, CDR2 FQGNSA. The ends were cut back, 5 bases at V and 2 bases at J, with 18 bases in the middle. The CDR3 sequence is 17 residues long. This CDR3 reads CASSPGFGQVNTGELFF. The DNA of the CDR3 is TGTGCCAGCAGCCCGGGGTTCGGGCAGGTAAACACCGGGGAGCTGTTTTTT.

The rearrangement uses TRBV7-3 and TRBJ2-3, with TRBD2 identical over 14 bases. This CDR3 region has 19 residues. Germline loops: CDR1 SGHTA, CDR2 FQGTGA. The junction had 14 bases not matched to a gene; V was cut back by 5 bases and J by 4 bases. In DNA form, the CDR3 reads TGTGCCAGCAGCCCTTCTTTTCTAGGGGGACTAGCGGGGGCAGATACGCAGTATTTT. Translated, it gives CASSPSFLGGLAGADTQYF.

This chain uses TRBV28 with TRBJ1-2; D remains ambiguous. Germline assignment: CDR1 MDHEN and CDR2 SYDVKM. Trimming left V 3 bases short and J 5 bases short, with 10 bases between. The CDR3 loop spans 13 amino acids. CDR3 amino acids: CASSLSQPYGYTF. CDR3 sequence (DNA): TGTGCCAGCAGTTTGTCACAGCCTTATGGCTACACCTTC.

V is TRBV7-9 and J is TRBJ2-4, with D unresolved. The germline V gene encodes CDR1 SEHNR and CDR2 FQNEAQ (reference sequence). V was trimmed by 1 base and J by 0 bases, leaving 10 bases between them. This CDR3 spans 16 amino acids. CDR3 in amino acids: CASSLGGPVAKNIQYF. CDR3 in DNA: TGTGCCAGCAGCTTAGGAGGACCCGTAGCCAAAAACATTCAGTACTTC.

The V gene is TRBV5-1, the J gene TRBJ2-7; D is unclear. The germline CDR1 and CDR2 sequences are SGHRS and YFSETQ. The CDR3 runs 16 residues. Trimming pared 3 bases from V and 6 bases from J, leaving 22 bases between. The CDR3 loop is CASSSGRPGRRGEQYF. DNA for the CDR3: TGCGCCAGCAGCTCCGGACGTCCGGGTCGACGTGGCGAGCAGTACTTC.

The chain couples TRBV18 to TRBJ2-5, with D possibly being TRBD2 (6 bases). This CDR3 comprises 14 residues. V was clipped by 5 bases and J by 1 base, with 11 bases between them. The V gene's germline CDR1 is KGHSH and CDR2 LQKENI. CDR3 bases: TGTGCCAGCTCATTGGGACTGACCCAAGAGACCCAGTACTTC. Its protein is CASSLGLTQETQYF. Drawing the rest from reference TRBV18 and TRBJ2-5, the complete variable domain is NAGVMQNPRHLVRRRGQEARLRCSPMKGHSHVYWYRQLPEEGLKFMVYLQKENIIDESGMPKERFSAEFPKEGPSILRIQQVVRGDSAAYFCASSLGLTQETQYFGPGTRLLVL.

The chain combines TRBV10-3 with TRBJ2-1; D is tentatively TRBD1 or TRBD2 (5 bases each). The length of the CDR3 is 12 residues. The germline V gene has CDR1 ENHRY and CDR2 SYGVKD. V dropped 11 bases and J dropped 8 bases, with 16 bases sitting between them. The CDR3 reads CASGPTHDEQFF. In nucleotides, the CDR3 is TGTGCCTCGGGGCCCACACACGATGAGCAGTTCTTC.

The V gene is TRBV5-1, the J gene TRBJ2-3; D assignment may be TRBD1 or TRBD2 (5 bases each). V was clipped by 0 bases and J by 2 bases, with 13 bases between them. Germline V gives CDR1 SGHRS, CDR2 YFSETQ. The CDR3 consists of 16 residues. CDR3 in amino acids: CASSLGCGDLTDTQYF. CDR3 coding DNA: TGCGCCAGCAGCTTGGGGTGTGGGGACCTCACAGATACGCAGTATTTT.

There are a few counts of this clone. The J gene is TRBJ2-5, the V gene TRBV27, with 11 bases identical to TRBD1. Unmatched junction bases numbered 10, after V lost 0 bases and J lost 4 bases. The CDR3 runs to 18 residues. CDR1 is MNHEY, CDR2 SMNVEV, per germline (reference sequence). This CDR3 reads CASSLSPIGQGARETQYF. The DNA for the CDR3 is TGTGCCAGCAGTTTATCTCCCATTGGACAGGGGGCTCGAGAGACCCAGTACTTC.

V and J are TRBV27 and TRBJ2-1; D might be TRBD1 (6 bases). Germline V gene lookup returns CDR1 MNHEY and CDR2 SMNVEV (reference sequence). V was shortened by 6 bases and J by 11 bases, with 14 bases between the two germline ends. This CDR3 is 12 amino acids long. The CDR3 spells CASRPDRQKQFF. CDR3 coding DNA: TGTGCCAGCAGACCGGACAGACAGAAGCAGTTCTTC.

CDR3 amino acids: CASSLERGPSDLATRNEQFF. For the CDR3, the DNA is TGTGCCAGCAGCTTAGAAAGGGGGCCTTCCGACCTAGCAACCAGGAATGAGCAGTTCTTC. The chain joins TRBV11-2 to TRBJ2-1, with TRBD1 matching over 7 bases. Germline trimming cut 0 bases from V and 7 bases from J; bases unmatched to any gene: 21. Germline CDR1 SGHAT, CDR2 FQNNGV. The CDR3 spans 20 residues.

This clone was detected a few times. For the CDR3, the DNA is TGTGCCAGTAGCTCCCCGGGACAGACAAATTCACCCCTCCACTTT. Residues: CASSSPGQTNSPLHF. The chain combines TRBV19 with TRBJ1-6; 7 nucleotides agree with TRBD1. The CDR3 length is 15 residues. Germline CDR1 is LNHDA and CDR2 is SQIVND (reference sequence). The trim removed 6 bases at V and 7 bases at J, leaving 9 bases unmatched.

The chain has TRBV5-8 and TRBJ1-5; D is ambiguous. CDR3 length: 17 residues. In germline, CDR1 is SGHTS, CDR2 YDEGEE. V was clipped by 6 bases and J by 0 bases, with 19 bases between them. For the CDR3, the DNA is TGTGCCAGCACCCCCCCATCCCGCACCTATAGCAATCAGCCCCAGCATTTT. Its protein product is CASTPPSRTYSNQPQHF.

This clone has a single count. The V and J genes are TRBV7-2 and TRBJ2-3; D is unresolved. This CDR3 is built from 14 residues. Trimming stripped 3 bases from V and 2 bases from J, with 9 bases between. The germline CDR1 and CDR2 sequences are SGHTA and FQGNSA. The CDR3 DNA follows: TGTGCCAGCAGCTTTCGCGCGCTCACAGATACGCAGTATTTT. This gives the protein CASSFRALTDTQYF.

CDR3 sequence: CASSISDSQETQYF. The CDR3 bases are TGTGCCAGCAGTATATCAGACAGCCAAGAGACCCAGTACTTC. V gene TRBV28 combines with J gene TRBJ2-5; D possibly corresponds to TRBD1 (5 bases). This CDR3 is 14 amino acids long. The V end was cut by 5 bases, the J end by 1 base, with 11 bases between. CDR1 is MDHEN, CDR2 SYDVKM, per germline. Supplemented by reference TRBV28 and TRBJ2-5, the full variable domain reads DVKVTQSSRYLVKRTGEKVFLECVQDMDHENMFWYRQDPGLGLRLIYFSYDVKMKEKGDIPEGYSVSREKKERFSLILESASTNQTSMYLCASSISDSQETQYFGPGTRLLVL.

This clone was found once. This sequence joins TRBV28 and TRBJ1-6; D may be TRBD1 (5 bases). Germline V gene data show CDR1 as MDHEN and CDR2 as SYDVKM. V dropped 5 bases and J dropped 3 bases, with 11 bases sitting between them. This CDR3 comprises 15 residues. The CDR3 spells CASSPETVYNSPLHF. CDR3 bases: TGTGCCAGCAGTCCCGAGACAGTCTATAATTCACCCCTCCACTTT.